These T cell receptor beta chains were read from a single sample in a study of blood T cell repertoires in COVID-19. Assay used: immunoSEQ multiplex PCR; TCRdb lists only in-frame clones, some missing. The table includes some 290,000 clones, about 90% detected once. The sample was peripheral blood. These receptors all stem from a woman younger than 45 with COVID-19, enrolled during active disease. Each CDR3 is given with its conserved first and last residue. The order of the fields is CDR3 protein, CDR3 DNA, J gene, D gene, clone size, V gene. D genes are given only for firm matches. Clone size is given for some rows only: seen once, a few or many times, or a class if the clone is expanded.

CDR3 protein: CASSQVPPGTSYGYTF; CDR3 DNA: TGCGCCAGCAGCCAAGTACCTCCCGGGACAAGCTATGGCTACACCTTC; J gene: TRBJ1-2; D gene: -; clone size: -; V gene: TRBV4-1
CDR3 protein: CASSKMTGGNTEAFF; CDR3 DNA: TGTGCCAGCAGCAAGATGACAGGGGGTAACACTGAAGCTTTCTTT; J gene: TRBJ1-1; D gene: TRBD1; clone size: -; V gene: TRBV11-2
CDR3 protein: CASSHTNTGELFF; CDR3 DNA: TGTGCCAGCAGCCACACGAACACCGGGGAGCTGTTTTTT; J gene: TRBJ2-2; D gene: -; clone size: -; V gene: TRBV7-9
CDR3 protein: CAWSFGGGVKAFF; CDR3 DNA: TGTGCCTGGAGTTTTGGAGGGGGCGTAAAAGCTTTCTTT; J gene: TRBJ1-1; D gene: TRBD1; clone size: -; V gene: TRBV30
CDR3 protein: CASSPRRGNTEAFF; CDR3 DNA: TGTGCCAGCAGCCCACGGAGAGGGAACACTGAAGCTTTCTTT; J gene: TRBJ1-1; D gene: -; clone size: -; V gene: TRBV3-1/TRBV3-2
CDR3 protein: CASSPIAGGPLAKNIQYF; CDR3 DNA: TGCGCCAGCAGTCCTATAGCGGGAGGACCCCTCGCCAAAAACATTCAGTACTTC; J gene: TRBJ2-4; D gene: TRBD2; clone size: -; V gene: TRBV10-2
CDR3 protein: CAISEPTQGVGTEAFF; CDR3 DNA: TGTGCCATCAGTGAGCCTACTCAGGGGGTAGGGACTGAAGCTTTCTTT; J gene: TRBJ1-1; D gene: TRBD1; clone size: -; V gene: TRBV10-3
CDR3 protein: CASSTRSLVTDYSFNYGYTF; CDR3 DNA: TGTGCCAGCAGCACCCGTTCATTGGTTACAGATTACTCGTTTAACTATGGCTACACCTTC; J gene: TRBJ1-2; D gene: -; clone size: -; V gene: TRBV2
CDR3 protein: CASSLHEGALSNYGYTF; CDR3 DNA: TGCGCCAGCAGCTTGCATGAGGGGGCCTTATCTAACTATGGCTACACCTTC; J gene: TRBJ1-2; D gene: TRBD1; clone size: -; V gene: TRBV5-1
CDR3 protein: CSVEDARQADEKLFF; CDR3 DNA: TGCAGCGTTGAAGACGCACGACAGGCCGACGAAAAACTGTTTTTT; J gene: TRBJ1-4; D gene: -; clone size: once; V gene: TRBV29-1
CDR3 protein: CASSYRDLNYGYTF; CDR3 DNA: TGTGCCAGCAGCTACCGGGATCTTAACTATGGCTACACCTTC; J gene: TRBJ1-2; D gene: -; clone size: -; V gene: TRBV7-2
CDR3 protein: CASSIGRIAGVRSTDTQYF; CDR3 DNA: TGTGCCAGTAGTATAGGAAGGATCGCGGGAGTGAGGAGCACAGATACGCAGTATTTT; J gene: TRBJ2-3; D gene: TRBD2; clone size: -; V gene: TRBV19
CDR3 protein: CASSLGAVNQPQHF; CDR3 DNA: TGTGCCAGCAGCTTGGGGGCAGTCAATCAGCCCCAGCATTTT; J gene: TRBJ1-5; D gene: -; clone size: -; V gene: TRBV5-5
CDR3 protein: CASSKIDRERPSSNQPQHF; CDR3 DNA: TGTGCCAGCAGCAAAATAGACAGGGAAAGGCCATCTAGCAATCAGCCCCAGCATTTT; J gene: TRBJ1-5; D gene: -; clone size: -; V gene: TRBV21-1
CDR3 protein: CASSFWRETRNEQFF; CDR3 DNA: TGTGCCAGCAGCTTTTGGCGGGAGACTCGGAATGAGCAGTTCTTC; J gene: TRBJ2-1; D gene: TRBD2; clone size: -; V gene: TRBV11-3
CDR3 protein: CATSRDRGAYEQYF; CDR3 DNA: TGTGCCACCAGCAGGGACAGGGGGGCCTACGAGCAGTACTTC; J gene: TRBJ2-7; D gene: TRBD1; clone size: -; V gene: TRBV15
CDR3 protein: CASSLDNSGANVLTF; CDR3 DNA: TGTGCCAGCAGCTTAGATAACTCTGGGGCCAACGTCCTGACTTTC; J gene: TRBJ2-6; D gene: -; clone size: -; V gene: TRBV11-2
CDR3 protein: CASSPMTSGSNEQFF; CDR3 DNA: TGTGCCAGCAGCCCGATGACTAGCGGGAGCAATGAGCAGTTCTTC; J gene: TRBJ2-1; D gene: TRBD2; clone size: -; V gene: TRBV5-4
CDR3 protein: CASSLPQGSQPQHF; CDR3 DNA: TGTGCCAGCAGTTTGCCACAGGGTAGTCAGCCCCAGCATTTT; J gene: TRBJ1-5; D gene: -; clone size: -; V gene: TRBV28
CDR3 protein: CATQQGNHEQYF; CDR3 DNA: TGTGCCACCCAACAGGGTAACCACGAGCAGTACTTC; J gene: TRBJ2-7; D gene: -; clone size: -; V gene: TRBV10-3
CDR3 protein: CATSRDIRTDGGYTF; CDR3 DNA: TGTGCCACCAGCAGAGATATCCGGACAGATGGAGGCTACACCTTC; J gene: TRBJ1-2; D gene: -; clone size: -; V gene: TRBV15
CDR3 protein: CASSATGTDTGELFF; CDR3 DNA: TGTGCCAGCAGCGCTACCGGGACAGACACCGGGGAGCTGTTTTTT; J gene: TRBJ2-2; D gene: TRBD1; clone size: -; V gene: TRBV9
CDR3 protein: CASSWGLGPNEQFF; CDR3 DNA: TGTGCCAGCAGCTGGGGACTGGGGCCCAATGAGCAGTTCTTC; J gene: TRBJ2-1; D gene: -; clone size: few; V gene: TRBV11-3
CDR3 protein: CATSAAGTDTQYF; CDR3 DNA: TGTGCCACCAGTGCCGCAGGGACAGATACGCAGTATTTT; J gene: TRBJ2-3; D gene: -; clone size: -; V gene: TRBV24-1
CDR3 protein: CASSYSENGSPLHF; CDR3 DNA: TGTGCCAGCAGTTACTCGGAGAACGGTTCACCCCTCCACTTT; J gene: TRBJ1-6; D gene: -; clone size: -; V gene: TRBV6-6
CDR3 protein: CASSLAGAGNTIYF; CDR3 DNA: TGCGCCAGCAGCTTGGCGGGGGCTGGAAACACCATATATTTT; J gene: TRBJ1-3; D gene: -; clone size: -; V gene: TRBV5-1
CDR3 protein: CASSSIGETQYF; CDR3 DNA: TGTGCCAGCAGTTCCATCGGGGAGACCCAGTACTTC; J gene: TRBJ2-5; D gene: -; clone size: -; V gene: TRBV6-2/TRBV6-3
CDR3 protein: CASSPRTGENNEQFF; CDR3 DNA: TGTGCCAGCAGCCCCCGGACAGGGGAAAACAATGAGCAGTTCTTC; J gene: TRBJ2-1; D gene: TRBD1; clone size: once; V gene: TRBV7-9
CDR3 protein: CASSPGQGPDTQYF; CDR3 DNA: TGTGCCAGCAGCCCCGGACAGGGACCAGATACGCAGTATTTT; J gene: TRBJ2-3; D gene: TRBD1; clone size: -; V gene: TRBV2
CDR3 protein: CAWSIGRDPSYEQYF; CDR3 DNA: TGTGCCTGGAGTATAGGGCGGGACCCATCCTACGAGCAGTACTTC; J gene: TRBJ2-7; D gene: -; clone size: -; V gene: TRBV30
CDR3 protein: CASLGETANYGYTF; CDR3 DNA: TGTGCCAGCCTCGGGGAAACCGCTAACTATGGCTACACCTTC; J gene: TRBJ1-2; D gene: -; clone size: once; V gene: TRBV28
CDR3 protein: CASSPDRTNSPLHF; CDR3 DNA: TGTGCCAGCAGCCCCGACAGGACCAATTCACCCCTCCACTTT; J gene: TRBJ1-6; D gene: -; clone size: -; V gene: TRBV11-2
CDR3 protein: CASSRDRRYEQYF; CDR3 DNA: TGTGCCAGCAGCCGGGACAGACGATACGAGCAGTACTTC; J gene: TRBJ2-7; D gene: TRBD1; clone size: -; V gene: TRBV5-6
CDR3 protein: CASSLIAGSYEQYF; CDR3 DNA: TGTGCCAGCAGCTTAATAGCGGGCTCCTACGAGCAGTACTTC; J gene: TRBJ2-7; D gene: TRBD2; clone size: -; V gene: TRBV7-9
CDR3 protein: CASFRDRSNEQFF; CDR3 DNA: TGTGCCAGTTTCCGGGACAGGTCCAATGAGCAGTTCTTC; J gene: TRBJ2-1; D gene: TRBD1; clone size: -; V gene: TRBV2
CDR3 protein: CASSLAGGTNYGYTF; CDR3 DNA: TGCGCCAGCAGCTTGGCGGGGGGTACTAACTATGGCTACACCTTC; J gene: TRBJ1-2; D gene: -; clone size: once; V gene: TRBV5-1
CDR3 protein: CAWSADSSGNTIYF; CDR3 DNA: TGTGCCTGGAGTGCGGACAGCTCTGGAAACACCATATATTTT; J gene: TRBJ1-3; D gene: -; clone size: few; V gene: TRBV30
CDR3 protein: CASSVAGTGQETQYF; CDR3 DNA: TGTGCCAGCAGCGTAGCTGGGACAGGTCAAGAGACCCAGTACTTC; J gene: TRBJ2-5; D gene: TRBD1; clone size: -; V gene: TRBV9
CDR3 protein: CASSIGYPSYNEQFF; CDR3 DNA: TGTGCCAGTAGTATCGGTTACCCTTCCTACAATGAGCAGTTCTTC; J gene: TRBJ2-1; D gene: -; clone size: -; V gene: TRBV19
CDR3 protein: CASGFSSPLLANYGYTF; CDR3 DNA: TGTGCCAGCGGCTTCTCCTCGCCCTTACTGGCTAACTATGGCTACACCTTC; J gene: TRBJ1-2; D gene: -; clone size: -; V gene: TRBV7-8
CDR3 protein: CASSERGGEGASGQPQHF; CDR3 DNA: TGCGCCAGCAGTGAGAGAGGTGGCGAGGGGGCATCAGGACAGCCCCAGCATTTT; J gene: TRBJ1-5; D gene: TRBD1; clone size: -; V gene: TRBV10-1
CDR3 protein: CASTEGRPTDTQYF; CDR3 DNA: TGTGCCAGCACTGAGGGCAGACCCACAGATACGCAGTATTTT; J gene: TRBJ2-3; D gene: -; clone size: -; V gene: TRBV25-1
CDR3 protein: CASSPPLQEKNTEAFF; CDR3 DNA: TGTGCCAGCAGCCCACCCCTCCAGGAAAAAAACACTGAAGCTTTCTTT; J gene: TRBJ1-1; D gene: -; clone size: -; V gene: TRBV11-3
CDR3 protein: CSARPGQGGEQYF; CDR3 DNA: TGCAGCGCAAGACCCGGACAGGGGGGCGAGCAGTACTTC; J gene: TRBJ2-7; D gene: TRBD1; clone size: -; V gene: TRBV29-1
CDR3 protein: CASSLGRNEKLFF; CDR3 DNA: TGTGCCAGCAGCCTAGGGAGGAATGAAAAACTGTTTTTT; J gene: TRBJ1-4; D gene: -; clone size: -; V gene: TRBV11-2
CDR3 protein: CAWSRQGPGSYSNQPQHF; CDR3 DNA: TGTGCCTGGAGCCGACAGGGCCCGGGATCTTATAGCAATCAGCCCCAGCATTTT; J gene: TRBJ1-5; D gene: TRBD1; clone size: -; V gene: TRBV30
CDR3 protein: CASSILLVNEQFF; CDR3 DNA: TGTGCCAGCAGCATCTTACTAGTCAATGAGCAGTTCTTC; J gene: TRBJ2-1; D gene: -; clone size: -; V gene: TRBV7-9
CDR3 protein: CASSRGTGYTF; CDR3 DNA: TGTGCCAGCAGTAGGGGTACCGGCTACACCTTC; J gene: TRBJ1-2; D gene: -; clone size: -; V gene: TRBV28
CDR3 protein: CASSYLGQGLNQPQHF; CDR3 DNA: TGTGCCAGCAGTTACCTGGGACAGGGACTCAATCAGCCCCAGCATTTT; J gene: TRBJ1-5; D gene: TRBD1; clone size: -; V gene: TRBV6-6
CDR3 protein: CASSVVGRADTGELFF; CDR3 DNA: TGTGCCAGCAGCGTAGTTGGCAGGGCGGACACCGGGGAGCTGTTTTTT; J gene: TRBJ2-2; D gene: -; clone size: -; V gene: TRBV9
CDR3 protein: CASSSPRNGEQFF; CDR3 DNA: TGTGCCAGCAGCTCTCCTAGAAATGGTGAGCAGTTCTTC; J gene: TRBJ2-1; D gene: -; clone size: -; V gene: TRBV5-4